The rows below give T cell receptor beta chains drawn from one sample of a study of regulatory T cells in long-lasting Graves disease. TCRdb fed the multiplex PCR reads into MiXCR, producing one record per CDR3 protein. The sample has about 530,000 distinct CDR3 sequences, about 16% seen once. This sample also appeared in a second study, on T cells in Graves' hyperthyroidism and ophthalmopathy.

The specimen comprised peripheral blood mononuclear cells (PBMCs), sampled at new diagnosis, from a patient treated with antithyroid drugs. The origin of the receptors is a woman aged 35-60 years with Graves disease. Each CDR3 is given with its conserved first and last residue. The order of the fields is clone size, V gene, D gene, CDR3 length, J gene, CDR3 DNA, CDR3 protein. D genes are given only for firm matches. Not all rows give a size; the values are once, few, many and, for expanded clones, a class.

clone_size: few
v_call: TRBV10-3
d_call: -
cdr3_length: 12
j_call: TRBJ1-2
cdr3_nt: TGTGCCATCAACTCAGGGGAGGGTGGCTACACCTTC
cdr3_aa: CAINSGEGGYTF

clone_size: -
v_call: TRBV20-1
d_call: TRBD2
cdr3_length: 14
j_call: TRBJ2-3
cdr3_nt: TGCAGTGCTCAACTAGCGGGGGGGACAGATACGCAGTATTTT
cdr3_aa: CSAQLAGGTDTQYF

clone_size: many
v_call: TRBV9
d_call: TRBD2
cdr3_length: 16
j_call: TRBJ2-5
cdr3_nt: TGTGCCAGCAGCGTAGAGGCTAGCGGGGGCCTAGAGACCCAGTACTTC
cdr3_aa: CASSVEASGGLETQYF

clone_size: many
v_call: TRBV20-1
d_call: -
cdr3_length: 14
j_call: TRBJ1-4
cdr3_nt: TGCAGTGCTAGTATCGGGGGCGCTCGGGAAAAACTGTTTTTT
cdr3_aa: CSASIGGAREKLFF

clone_size: -
v_call: TRBV28
d_call: TRBD1
cdr3_length: 12
j_call: TRBJ2-1
cdr3_nt: TGTGCCAGCCGTACAGGGGTCAATGAGCAGTTCTTC
cdr3_aa: CASRTGVNEQFF

clone_size: few
v_call: TRBV29-1
d_call: TRBD2
cdr3_length: 13
j_call: TRBJ2-7
cdr3_nt: TGCAGCGTTGATACTAGCGGGGGGTACGAGCAGTACTTC
cdr3_aa: CSVDTSGGYEQYF

clone_size: -
v_call: TRBV6-2/TRBV6-3
d_call: -
cdr3_length: 12
j_call: TRBJ1-1
cdr3_nt: TGTGCCAGCAGACTTTACGCCGGGGAAGCTTTCTTT
cdr3_aa: CASRLYAGEAFF

clone_size: many
v_call: TRBV10-3
d_call: TRBD2
cdr3_length: 16
j_call: TRBJ2-1
cdr3_nt: TGTGCCATCAGTGAAAGAACCGGGACTAGCGCAAATGAGCAGTTCTTC
cdr3_aa: CAISERTGTSANEQFF

clone_size: -
v_call: TRBV5-1
d_call: -
cdr3_length: 14
j_call: TRBJ1-4
cdr3_nt: TGCGCCAGCAGCCCGACGAGCCACCCCGAAAAACTGTTTTTT
cdr3_aa: CASSPTSHPEKLFF

clone_size: many
v_call: TRBV10-2
d_call: TRBD1
cdr3_length: 14
j_call: TRBJ2-1
cdr3_nt: TGCGCCAGCAGTGAGAGCAGACAGGGACATGAGCAGTTCTTC
cdr3_aa: CASSESRQGHEQFF

clone_size: many
v_call: TRBV11-2
d_call: -
cdr3_length: 13
j_call: TRBJ2-6
cdr3_nt: TGTGCCAGCGAGGGCCCTGGGGCCAACGTCCTGACTTTC
cdr3_aa: CASEGPGANVLTF

clone_size: few
v_call: TRBV2
d_call: -
cdr3_length: 13
j_call: TRBJ1-2
cdr3_nt: TGTGCCAGCAGTACGCCAGGGGTTTATGGCTACACCTTC
cdr3_aa: CASSTPGVYGYTF

clone_size: many
v_call: TRBV28
d_call: TRBD1
cdr3_length: 14
j_call: TRBJ1-1
cdr3_nt: TGTGCCAGCAGGGAGGGGGCACGATACACTGAAGCTTTCTTT
cdr3_aa: CASREGARYTEAFF

clone_size: few
v_call: TRBV6-1
d_call: TRBD1
cdr3_length: 16
j_call: TRBJ1-2
cdr3_nt: TGTGCCAGCAGCCGCCCCGGGGACAGGGGTAACTATGGCTACACCTTC
cdr3_aa: CASSRPGDRGNYGYTF

clone_size: many
v_call: TRBV20-1
d_call: -
cdr3_length: 14
j_call: TRBJ1-1
cdr3_nt: TGCAGTGCTAGTGCCGCGGGCTTAGGCACTGAAGCTTTCTTT
cdr3_aa: CSASAAGLGTEAFF

clone_size: once
v_call: TRBV5-1
d_call: TRBD1
cdr3_length: 15
j_call: TRBJ2-7
cdr3_nt: TGCGCCAGCAGCTTAAGGGGGCCGCAATCCTACGAGCAGTACTTC
cdr3_aa: CASSLRGPQSYEQYF

clone_size: few
v_call: TRBV5-8
d_call: -
cdr3_length: 12
j_call: TRBJ1-6
cdr3_nt: TGTGCCAGCAGCTGGGGGTTATCACCCCTCCACTTT
cdr3_aa: CASSWGLSPLHF

clone_size: many
v_call: TRBV27
d_call: -
cdr3_length: 13
j_call: TRBJ2-3
cdr3_nt: TGTGCCAGCCCATCGGTAGTTTGGGATACGCAGTATTTT
cdr3_aa: CASPSVVWDTQYF

clone_size: many
v_call: TRBV7-2
d_call: TRBD2
cdr3_length: 15
j_call: TRBJ2-3
cdr3_nt: TGTGCCAGCAGCCGCGGGGGTGCTTACACAGATACGCAGTATTTT
cdr3_aa: CASSRGGAYTDTQYF

clone_size: few
v_call: TRBV30
d_call: -
cdr3_length: 12
j_call: TRBJ1-5
cdr3_nt: TGTGCCTGGAGTGTACCCCGTGGGCCCCAGCATTTT
cdr3_aa: CAWSVPRGPQHF

clone_size: many
v_call: TRBV6-1
d_call: TRBD1
cdr3_length: 15
j_call: TRBJ1-2
cdr3_nt: TGTGCCAGCAGCAGGGGACAGGGGGGAAACTATGGCTACACCTTC
cdr3_aa: CASSRGQGGNYGYTF

clone_size: few
v_call: TRBV30
d_call: -
cdr3_length: 10
j_call: TRBJ2-7
cdr3_nt: TGTGCCTGGAGTGTAATGTGTCTCAACTTC
cdr3_aa: CAWSVMCLNF

clone_size: few
v_call: TRBV20-1
d_call: TRBD2
cdr3_length: 16
j_call: TRBJ2-1
cdr3_nt: TGCAGTGCTAGTCTTGGCGGGGGGGGCGTGAATAATGAGCAGTTCTTC
cdr3_aa: CSASLGGGGVNNEQFF

clone_size: few
v_call: TRBV9
d_call: TRBD1
cdr3_length: 14
j_call: TRBJ1-2
cdr3_nt: TGTGCCAGCAACCAGGGGGCGCGGGACTATGGCTACACCTTC
cdr3_aa: CASNQGARDYGYTF

clone_size: -
v_call: TRBV20-1
d_call: -
cdr3_length: 14
j_call: TRBJ1-6
cdr3_nt: TGCTGGGGGGGTGGAAGGACCTATAATTCACCCCTCCACTTT
cdr3_aa: CWGGGRTYNSPLHF

clone_size: many
v_call: TRBV30
d_call: TRBD1
cdr3_length: 14
j_call: TRBJ2-7
cdr3_nt: TGTGCCTGGACCGTGGGGACAGGGCTCTACGAGCAGTACTTC
cdr3_aa: CAWTVGTGLYEQYF

clone_size: many
v_call: TRBV6-1
d_call: -
cdr3_length: 13
j_call: TRBJ2-7
cdr3_nt: TGTGCCAGCTGGTCGACCCGCTCCTACGAGCAGTACTTC
cdr3_aa: CASWSTRSYEQYF

clone_size: -
v_call: TRBV5-1
d_call: -
cdr3_length: 15
j_call: TRBJ2-5
cdr3_nt: TGCGCCAGCAGCTTGGGCGGGGAAATTCAAGAGACCCAGTACTTC
cdr3_aa: CASSLGGEIQETQYF

clone_size: few
v_call: TRBV4-1
d_call: TRBD1
cdr3_length: 16
j_call: TRBJ1-1
cdr3_nt: TGCGCCAGCAGGTCCCGACAGGGGACGGAGGTAGGGGAAGCTTTCTTT
cdr3_aa: CASRSRQGTEVGEAFF

clone_size: many
v_call: TRBV28
d_call: -
cdr3_length: 14
j_call: TRBJ1-1
cdr3_nt: TGTGCCAGCAGTTTCCCCAACATGAACACTGAAGCTTTCTTT
cdr3_aa: CASSFPNMNTEAFF

clone_size: -
v_call: TRBV12-3/TRBV12-4
d_call: -
cdr3_length: 13
j_call: TRBJ1-6
cdr3_nt: TGTGCCAGCAGTTTAGTGGGTATCTCTCTCCTCCACTTT
cdr3_aa: CASSLVGISLLHF

clone_size: many
v_call: TRBV29-1
d_call: TRBD1
cdr3_length: 14
j_call: TRBJ2-5
cdr3_nt: TGCAGCTCTACGGGGGACAGGGGGCTGCAGACCCAGTACTTC
cdr3_aa: CSSTGDRGLQTQYF

clone_size: few
v_call: TRBV19
d_call: TRBD1
cdr3_length: 13
j_call: TRBJ1-2
cdr3_nt: TGTGCCAGTAGTATTCAGGGGGCGGCTGGCTACACCTTC
cdr3_aa: CASSIQGAAGYTF

clone_size: few
v_call: TRBV2
d_call: -
cdr3_length: 14
j_call: TRBJ2-7
cdr3_nt: TGTGCCAGCAGTGTGGCCGTCACCTCCTACGAGCAGTACTTC
cdr3_aa: CASSVAVTSYEQYF

clone_size: few
v_call: TRBV6-5
d_call: TRBD2
cdr3_length: 19
j_call: TRBJ2-5
cdr3_nt: TGTGCCAGCAGTTACGTCGGGCTAGCGGGGGATGACTCCAAGAAGACCCAGTACTTC
cdr3_aa: CASSYVGLAGDDSKKTQYF

clone_size: many
v_call: TRBV7-2
d_call: -
cdr3_length: 15
j_call: TRBJ1-4
cdr3_nt: TGTGCCAGCAGCAACCCTACGGGACTTAATGAAAAACTGTTTTTT
cdr3_aa: CASSNPTGLNEKLFF

clone_size: -
v_call: TRBV20-1
d_call: TRBD1
cdr3_length: 13
j_call: TRBJ1-1
cdr3_nt: TGCAGGGGGGGACAGGGGGCAAACACTGAAGCTTTCTTT
cdr3_aa: CRGGQGANTEAFF

clone_size: -
v_call: TRBV4-1
d_call: -
cdr3_length: 15
j_call: TRBJ2-1
cdr3_nt: TGTGCCAGCAGCCAAGATCTAACACACAACAATGAGCAGTTCTTC
cdr3_aa: CASSQDLTHNNEQFF

clone_size: few
v_call: TRBV13
d_call: -
cdr3_length: 15
j_call: TRBJ2-7
cdr3_nt: TGTGCCAGCAGGCCCCCCCGGGCCTTAGAGTACGAGCAGTACTTC
cdr3_aa: CASRPPRALEYEQYF

clone_size: -
v_call: TRBV4-1
d_call: -
cdr3_length: 19
j_call: TRBJ2-3
cdr3_nt: TGCGCCAGCAGCCGTCCGGGGCAGGGTAGGCTATTTAGCACAGATACGCAGTATTTT
cdr3_aa: CASSRPGQGRLFSTDTQYF

clone_size: many
v_call: TRBV12-3/TRBV12-4
d_call: -
cdr3_length: 13
j_call: TRBJ1-1
cdr3_nt: TGTGCCAGCAGTTCCCTTGTGGGCGCTGAAGCTTTCTTT
cdr3_aa: CASSSLVGAEAFF

clone_size: -
v_call: TRBV9
d_call: -
cdr3_length: 13
j_call: TRBJ1-2
cdr3_nt: TGTGCCAGCAATACCGGTGGGGACTATGGCTACACCTTC
cdr3_aa: CASNTGGDYGYTF

clone_size: -
v_call: TRBV6-5
d_call: -
cdr3_length: 15
j_call: TRBJ1-1
cdr3_nt: TGTGCCAGCAGTTACTCTTGGGGGAGCGACACTGAAGCTTTCTTT
cdr3_aa: CASSYSWGSDTEAFF

clone_size: few
v_call: TRBV18
d_call: -
cdr3_length: 18
j_call: TRBJ1-4
cdr3_nt: TGTGCCAGCTCACCAGTCACAGGCCTCCGAGGGACTAATGAAAAACTGTTTTTT
cdr3_aa: CASSPVTGLRGTNEKLFF

clone_size: -
v_call: TRBV10-3
d_call: -
cdr3_length: 16
j_call: TRBJ1-2
cdr3_nt: TGTGCCATCTCATCGTCCTCGGGGGCGCAAATATCCGGCTACACCTTC
cdr3_aa: CAISSSSGAQISGYTF

clone_size: -
v_call: TRBV12-3/TRBV12-4
d_call: TRBD2
cdr3_length: 15
j_call: TRBJ2-2
cdr3_nt: TGTGCCAGCCTTCGGGGGGGGGGGATCACCGGGGAGCTGTTTTTT
cdr3_aa: CASLRGGGITGELFF

clone_size: few
v_call: TRBV30
d_call: TRBD2
cdr3_length: 15
j_call: TRBJ2-2
cdr3_nt: TGTGCCTGGAGTAGACTAGCGGGGGGGGTCGGGGAGCTGTTTTTT
cdr3_aa: CAWSRLAGGVGELFF

clone_size: -
v_call: TRBV3-1
d_call: TRBD1
cdr3_length: 16
j_call: TRBJ1-6
cdr3_nt: TGTGCCAGCAGCCGTAACCCAGGGGGAGGGGGATCACCCCTCCACTTT
cdr3_aa: CASSRNPGGGGSPLHF

clone_size: many
v_call: TRBV6-1
d_call: -
cdr3_length: 16
j_call: TRBJ1-4
cdr3_nt: TGTGCCAGCAGTCAGGATGAGGGTTGGACTAATGAAAAACTGTTTTTT
cdr3_aa: CASSQDEGWTNEKLFF

clone_size: many
v_call: TRBV20-1
d_call: -
cdr3_length: 14
j_call: TRBJ2-5
cdr3_nt: TGCAGTGCTAATCAGGGGAGCCCTGGGGAGACCCAGTACTTC
cdr3_aa: CSANQGSPGETQYF

clone_size: many
v_call: TRBV2
d_call: -
cdr3_length: 15
j_call: TRBJ2-2
cdr3_nt: TGTGCCAGCGTCCTGGGGGGGGCAAACACCGGGGAGCTGTTTTTT
cdr3_aa: CASVLGGANTGELFF